Sequencing of this TCR beta chain was carried out in a study of identical twins. General study results and limits: Memory repertoires showed no such pattern, whereas abundant cord blood beta clonotypes carried fewer insertions. Zero-insertion analyses were open to partial confounding by invariant MAIT and iNKT cells. Excess sharing between twins was weaker in beta out-of-frame sequences.

Concerning this clonotype itself: Its antigen is unknown.

CDR1 MNHEY and CDR2 SMNVEV come from the germline V gene (reference sequence). This CDR3 is 13 amino acids long. V lost 0 bases to trimming and J lost 8 bases, with 8 bases between them. Unique molecular identifiers were present on the cDNA, which also gained a universal primer site by template switching. One entry per CDR3 protein results from TCRdb running MiXCR on the 5' RACE reads. The table records some 1,600,000 distinct CDR3 sequences, 25% to 35% of them present only once. Sequencing was performed on cord blood. This TCR derives from a newborn girl in good health. V and J are TRBV27 and TRBJ2-1; tentative D call: TRBD1 (5 bases). The CDR3 region is CASSLSGPYEQFF. CDR3 DNA sequence: TGTGCCAGCAGTTTATCGGGGCCGTATGAGCAGTTCTTC.